This is a list of T cell receptor beta chains from one sample in a study of Tregs in tolerant kidney transplant recipients. Measured with immunoSEQ multiplex PCR; TCRdb has only the in-frame clones, and not every one. The sample consists of about 61,000 clones, around 85% of them appearing once. The sample here was Tregs from blood, taken before the transplant. These receptors were obtained from a human donor who received a combined kidney and bone marrow transplant. CDR3s include the opening cysteine and the closing phenylalanine or tryptophan. The order of the fields is clone size, V gene, J gene, D gene, CDR3 DNA, CDR3 protein. The D gene is left open where the match is weak. Clone size is not always given. Where it is, it says once, few, many or a class for expanded clones.

size: few; V: TRBV11-2; J: TRBJ2-1; D: TRBD2; DNA: TGTGCCAGCAGCTTTTGGGCTAGCGGGAAATACAATGAGCAGTTCTTC; CDR3: CASSFWASGKYNEQFF
size: NA; V: TRBV2; J: TRBJ1-1; D: NA; DNA: TGTGCCAGCAGGTGGGTTAGGAACACTGAAGCTTTCTTT; CDR3: CASRWVRNTEAFF
size: NA; V: TRBV7-6; J: TRBJ1-4; D: TRBD1; DNA: TGTGCCAGCAGCTTAGGGGACAGGGGAGGTGAAAAACTGTTTTTT; CDR3: CASSLGDRGGEKLFF
size: NA; V: TRBV19; J: TRBJ2-1; D: NA; DNA: TGTGCCAGTAGTATTCTTGGGGCTTACAATGAGCAGTTCTTC; CDR3: CASSILGAYNEQFF
size: NA; V: TRBV9; J: TRBJ1-3; D: NA; DNA: TGTGCCAGCAGCTTCGGACGGTCCTCTGGAAACACCATATATTTT; CDR3: CASSFGRSSGNTIYF
size: NA; V: TRBV5-1; J: TRBJ2-2; D: NA; DNA: TGCGCCAGCAGCTTAGGCGGGCGCGCGAACACCGGGGAGCTGTTTTTT; CDR3: CASSLGGRANTGELFF
size: once; V: TRBV7-2; J: TRBJ2-3; D: NA; DNA: TGTGCCAGCAGCTCCGCCCGGTTGGGGGATACGCAGTATTTT; CDR3: CASSSARLGDTQYF
size: NA; V: TRBV27; J: TRBJ1-6; D: TRBD1; DNA: TGTGCCAGCAGTCCCTGGACAGGGGCTAATTCACCCCTCCACTTT; CDR3: CASSPWTGANSPLHF
size: NA; V: TRBV5-6; J: TRBJ2-5; D: TRBD1; DNA: TGTGCCAGCAGCTACTACAGGGGTGGTGAGACCCAGTACTTC; CDR3: CASSYYRGGETQYF
size: NA; V: TRBV5-1; J: TRBJ2-5; D: TRBD1; DNA: TGCGCCAGCAGACGTGGACAGGGTCCAGAGACCCAGTACTTC; CDR3: CASRRGQGPETQYF
size: NA; V: TRBV5-6; J: TRBJ1-2; D: TRBD1; DNA: TGTGCCAGCGGACTGGATCAGGGGGCTCAGGGCTACACCTTC; CDR3: CASGLDQGAQGYTF
size: NA; V: TRBV28; J: TRBJ1-3; D: NA; DNA: TGTGCCAGCACTGAGGGGGGAACCTCTGGAAACACCATATATTTT; CDR3: CASTEGGTSGNTIYF
size: NA; V: TRBV16; J: TRBJ2-5; D: NA; DNA: TGTGCCAGCAGCCAATCATTGGGCCAAGAGACCCAGTACTTC; CDR3: CASSQSLGQETQYF
size: once; V: TRBV6-5; J: TRBJ2-7; D: NA; DNA: TGTGCCAGCAGGAGGACAGCGTCCTACGAGCAGTACTTC; CDR3: CASRRTASYEQYF
size: NA; V: TRBV6-5; J: TRBJ1-2; D: NA; DNA: TGTGCCAGCAGTTACTCGACGGGGGGTACCTATGGCTACACCTTC; CDR3: CASSYSTGGTYGYTF
size: NA; V: TRBV5-1; J: TRBJ2-7; D: TRBD2; DNA: TGCGCCAGCAGCTTGGCCATGGCGGGAGTGAGGGGCTACGAGCAGTACTTC; CDR3: CASSLAMAGVRGYEQYF
size: NA; V: TRBV19; J: TRBJ1-2; D: NA; DNA: TGTGCCAGTAGTAAGTGGACTTTCGGGGGCTACACCTTC; CDR3: CASSKWTFGGYTF
size: NA; V: TRBV20-1; J: TRBJ2-7; D: TRBD2; DNA: TGCAGTGCGGGTAGCGGGAACCAGTACTTC; CDR3: CSAGSGNQYF
size: once; V: TRBV7-9; J: TRBJ2-7; D: TRBD2; DNA: TGTGCCAGCAGCCTCCAGACTAGCGGGAGACCCTACGAGCAGTACTTC; CDR3: CASSLQTSGRPYEQYF
size: NA; V: TRBV5-1; J: TRBJ1-6; D: NA; DNA: TGCGCCAGCAGCTTAAACCTCTCACCTAATTCACCCCTCCACTTT; CDR3: CASSLNLSPNSPLHF
size: NA; V: TRBV21-1; J: TRBJ2-7; D: NA; DNA: TGTGCCAGCAGCAACGGGACTAGCGGGAGGGCCGTGTACGAGCAGTACTTC; CDR3: CASSNGTSGRAVYEQYF
size: NA; V: TRBV7-9; J: TRBJ2-1; D: TRBD2; DNA: TGTGCCAGCAGCTTAGGGGGACTAGCGAATCTTGATTTCTGGGATGAGCAGTTCTTC; CDR3: CASSLGGLANLDFWDEQFF
size: NA; V: TRBV28; J: TRBJ2-7; D: NA; DNA: TGTGCCAGCACTAAAGGGTCCTACGAGCAGTACTTC; CDR3: CASTKGSYEQYF
size: NA; V: TRBV15; J: TRBJ2-3; D: TRBD1; DNA: TGTGCCACCAGCAGATGGACAGGGGGCTCAGATACGCAGTATTTT; CDR3: CATSRWTGGSDTQYF
size: NA; V: TRBV28; J: TRBJ2-5; D: NA; DNA: TGTGCCAGCTTCCGGGGGTTTGGAGAGACCCAGTACTTC; CDR3: CASFRGFGETQYF
size: NA; V: TRBV7-2; J: TRBJ2-4; D: TRBD1; DNA: TGTGCCAGCACCTCCGGGACAGGGTCTCTAGCCAAAAACATTCAGTACTTC; CDR3: CASTSGTGSLAKNIQYF
size: NA; V: TRBV12-5; J: TRBJ2-7; D: NA; DNA: TGTGCTAGTGGTTTACAGGGTTACGAGCAGTACTTC; CDR3: CASGLQGYEQYF